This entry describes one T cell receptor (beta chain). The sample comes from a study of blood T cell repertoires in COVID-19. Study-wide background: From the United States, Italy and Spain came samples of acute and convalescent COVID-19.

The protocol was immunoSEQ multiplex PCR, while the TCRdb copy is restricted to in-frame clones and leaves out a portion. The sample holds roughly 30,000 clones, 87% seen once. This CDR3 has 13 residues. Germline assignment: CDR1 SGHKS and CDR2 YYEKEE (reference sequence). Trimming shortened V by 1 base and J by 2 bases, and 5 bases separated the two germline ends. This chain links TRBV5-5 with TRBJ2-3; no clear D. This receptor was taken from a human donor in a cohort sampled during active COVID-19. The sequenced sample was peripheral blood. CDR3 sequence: CASSLYNTDTQYF. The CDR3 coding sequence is TGTGCCAGCAGCTTGTATAACACAGATACGCAGTATTTT.